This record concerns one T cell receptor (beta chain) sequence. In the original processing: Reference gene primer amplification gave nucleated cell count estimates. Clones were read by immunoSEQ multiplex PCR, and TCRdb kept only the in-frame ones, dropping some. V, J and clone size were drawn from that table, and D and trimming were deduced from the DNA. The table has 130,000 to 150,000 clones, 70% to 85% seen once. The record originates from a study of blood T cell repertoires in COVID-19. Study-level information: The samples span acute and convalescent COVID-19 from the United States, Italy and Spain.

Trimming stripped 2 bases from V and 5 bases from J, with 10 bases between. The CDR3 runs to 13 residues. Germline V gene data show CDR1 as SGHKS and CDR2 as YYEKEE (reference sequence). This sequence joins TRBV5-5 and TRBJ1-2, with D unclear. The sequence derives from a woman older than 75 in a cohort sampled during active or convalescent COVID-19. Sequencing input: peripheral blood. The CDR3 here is CASSLDIQYGYTF. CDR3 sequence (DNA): TGTGCCAGCAGCTTAGACATACAGTATGGCTACACCTTC. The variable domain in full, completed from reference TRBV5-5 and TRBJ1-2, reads DAGVTQSPTHLIKTRGQQVTLRCSPISGHKSVSWYQQVLGQGPQFIFQYYEKEERGRGNFPDRFSARQFPNYSSELNVNALLLGDSALYLCASSLDIQYGYTFGSGTRLTVV.